This is a list of T cell receptor beta chains from one sample in a study of blood T cell repertoires in COVID-19. TCRdb keeps only in-frame clones here, not all; method: immunoSEQ multiplex PCR. The data show approximately 100,000 clones, approximately 84% seen once. The sample was peripheral blood. The receptors were gathered from a woman in her sixties with acute or convalescent COVID-19. Both conserved end residues are part of each CDR3. Part of the rows lack a size; the others show once, few, many or a class for expanded clones.

J,size,V,CDR3
TRBJ1-5,NA,TRBV9,CASSATGRGQPQHF
TRBJ2-5,NA,TRBV30,CAWSWGQTQETQYF
TRBJ1-5,NA,TRBV28,CASRLDREGQPQHF
TRBJ1-5,NA,TRBV30,CAWTSKGNYQPQHF
TRBJ2-2,NA,TRBV11-3,CASTKTGWDTGELFF
TRBJ2-6,NA,TRBV7-2,CASSIRGTGANVLTF
TRBJ1-5,NA,TRBV6-5,CASSYSGSNQPQHF
TRBJ2-2,NA,TRBV19,CASSIVQDTGELFF
TRBJ1-1,NA,TRBV7-2,CASSLLQGAEAFF
TRBJ1-3,NA,TRBV2,CASNLDSSSGNTIYF
TRBJ1-1,NA,TRBV6-1,CASGDRGNTEAFF
TRBJ1-1,NA,TRBV28,CASSLAIRGGVAFF
TRBJ2-1,NA,TRBV5-1,CASSLASTSGGGNEQFF
TRBJ2-5,NA,TRBV4-2,CASSQAGTGFGTQYF
TRBJ2-1,NA,TRBV7-3,CASRVDRDNEQFF
TRBJ1-2,NA,TRBV28,CASSFRAPGYTF
TRBJ1-2,NA,TRBV27,CASSARTAVGYGYTF
TRBJ1-2,NA,TRBV15,CATSRDKQYGYGYTF
TRBJ1-4,NA,TRBV5-6,CASSWTGTGREKLFF
TRBJ1-2,NA,TRBV6-5,CASSRTRGYGYTF
TRBJ2-7,NA,TRBV10-3,CAISEGGGIVYEQYF
TRBJ2-5,NA,TRBV19,CASSIEHRGETQYF
TRBJ1-4,NA,TRBV11-3,CASSLVGTGREKLFF
TRBJ2-1,NA,TRBV28,CATGVPPDNEQFF
TRBJ1-1,NA,TRBV9,CASSVRAGSTEAFF
TRBJ2-7,NA,TRBV3-1/TRBV3-2,CASSQVGGDEQYF
TRBJ2-3,NA,TRBV29-1,CSSHPVGVGTDTQYF
TRBJ1-5,NA,TRBV28,CATNPGHGNQPQHF
TRBJ1-6,NA,TRBV27,CASSLEGTIHSPLHF
TRBJ1-5,once,TRBV28,CASSRETGAQDQPQHF
TRBJ2-2,NA,TRBV2,CASRTQGANTGELFF
TRBJ1-3,NA,TRBV7-6,CASSSHSGQGTGNTIYF
TRBJ2-2,once,TRBV9,CASSRRGTGAPGELFF
TRBJ2-1,few,TRBV5-4,CASSLGGGLYNEQFF
TRBJ1-5,NA,TRBV10-3,CATAAGTGGSGNQPQHF
TRBJ1-2,NA,TRBV30,CAWSPRPYGYTF
TRBJ1-5,NA,TRBV5-6,CASSQGQGLQPQHF
TRBJ1-5,once,TRBV30,CAWSTQGNQPQHF
TRBJ2-7,NA,TRBV6-5,CASSYSTGGSSYEQYF
TRBJ2-1,NA,TRBV7-3,CASSSVGTSGIDEQFF
TRBJ1-6,NA,TRBV30,CAWSQGQGGGSPLHF
TRBJ1-4,NA,TRBV2,CASSEPRAGEKLFF
TRBJ1-4,few,TRBV18,CASSTGYDEKLFF
TRBJ2-2,NA,TRBV29-1,CSALGETNTGELFF
TRBJ1-1,NA,TRBV30,CAWSLRDRRNTEAFF
TRBJ1-1,NA,TRBV29-1,CSVVWGMNTEAFF
TRBJ1-4,many,TRBV30,CAWGSIDRAGKLFF
TRBJ2-6,NA,TRBV10-3,CAASRGSGANVLTF
TRBJ1-1,once,TRBV7-6,CASSLEVWRTNTEAFF
TRBJ1-1,NA,TRBV29-1,CSVGGTGTGYPREAFF
TRBJ2-3,NA,TRBV11-3,CASSLRGDGTDTQYF
TRBJ1-1,NA,TRBV19,CASSNPTGASEAFF